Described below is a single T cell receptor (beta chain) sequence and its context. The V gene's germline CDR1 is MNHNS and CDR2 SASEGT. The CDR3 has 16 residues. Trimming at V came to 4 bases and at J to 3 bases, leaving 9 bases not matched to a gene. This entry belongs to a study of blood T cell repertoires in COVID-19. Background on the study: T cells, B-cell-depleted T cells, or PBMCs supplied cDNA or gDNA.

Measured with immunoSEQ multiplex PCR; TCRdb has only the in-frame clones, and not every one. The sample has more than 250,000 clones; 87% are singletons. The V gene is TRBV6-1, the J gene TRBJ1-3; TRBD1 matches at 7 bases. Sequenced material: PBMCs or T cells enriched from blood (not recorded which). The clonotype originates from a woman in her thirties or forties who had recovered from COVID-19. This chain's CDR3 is CASSARQGAGGNTIYF. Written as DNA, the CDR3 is TGTGCCAGCAGTGCCAGACAGGGAGCAGGTGGAAACACCATATATTTT.